The 5 T cell receptor beta chains in this list originate from one sample, sequenced in a study of T-cell memory formation after mild COVID-19 (dated by TCRdb to 2020 to 2022). Preparation of the library involved 5' RACE. Sequenced using an Illumina NovaSeq 6000. Starting from the raw public reads, TCRdb applied fastp trimming at Q25, assembled clones with MiXCR and retained in-frame beta chains. Duplicate CDR3 protein sequences are folded into a single record with the most common DNA and genes. The sample profile shows about 430,000 distinct CDR3 sequences; less than 25% of them were found once. The biggest ten clones account for 8.5% to 10% of the sample. Sample: PBMCs or a T cell subset sorted from them (not recorded which). Every receptor here comes from an adult woman who had mild COVID-19 (a few samples of this study predate the infection). The sample titles of this study are shuffled in the database, so cell type and time point are left out; the donor was told from shared clones.

The rearrangement joins TRBV20-1 to TRBJ2-7; the D gene is possibly TRBD2 (6 bases). V lost 2 bases, J lost 3 bases, and 11 bases lay in between. This CDR3 is built from 13 residues. Germline V lookup: CDR1 DFQATT, CDR2 SNEGSKA (reference sequence). CDR3 residues: CSARLGEVYEQYF. The CDR3 DNA follows: TGCAGTGCTAGACTCGGGGAGGTCTACGAGCAGTACTTC.

This sequence joins TRBV5-4 and TRBJ2-7; D possibly corresponds to TRBD1 (6 bases). The CDR3 is 15 residues long. Trimming took off 0 bases at V and 5 bases at J, with 15 bases between the two ends. CDR1 is SGHNT, CDR2 YYREEE, per germline (reference sequence). The chain's CDR3 is CASSLETGFIDEQYF. The DNA for the CDR3 is TGTGCCAGCAGCTTGGAGACAGGTTTCATCGACGAGCAGTACTTC.

This clonotype was seen a handful of times. This sequence joins TRBV5-6 and TRBJ1-2; a possible D gene is TRBD1 (5 bases). This CDR3 is 15 amino acids long. The germline V gene encodes CDR1 SGHDT and CDR2 YYEEEE. V lost 3 bases to trimming and J lost 2 bases, with 14 bases between them. CDR3 protein: CASSSQGAENYGYTF. CDR3 DNA sequence: TGTGCCAGCAGCTCGCAAGGGGCTGAGAACTATGGCTACACCTTC.

This clonotype came up many times. The CDR3 region is CASSQRGGQTEAFF. CDR3 coding DNA: TGTGCCAGCAGCCAACGGGGGGGGCAAACTGAAGCTTTCTTT. This sequence joins TRBV14 and TRBJ1-1; weak D call: TRBD1 (6 bases). The CDR3 has 14 amino acids. The ends were cut back, 2 bases at V and 5 bases at J, with 12 bases in the middle. Germline CDR1 is SGHDN and CDR2 is FVKESK.

In its sample, this clonotype was seen many times. This sequence joins TRBV6-5 and TRBJ1-1, with D unresolved. Trimming stripped 7 bases from V and 1 base from J, with 13 bases between. The CDR3 totals 14 residues. Germline loops: CDR1 MNHEY, CDR2 SVGAGI. This chain's CDR3 is CASNEVRTNTEAFF. In nucleotides, the CDR3 is TGTGCCAGCAACGAAGTTAGGACGAACACTGAAGCTTTCTTT.